Detailed here is one T cell receptor (beta chain). The target of this receptor is not known. No much larger clone is present one base from it, and per-base qualities are unavailable. The sample is drawn from a study of T cells in Graves' hyperthyroidism and ophthalmopathy (dated 2019 in TCRdb). Study-level background: To identify TCR V-J signatures that set the groups apart, the researchers used a discovery cohort of about a hundred patients, made up of approximately 43 with Graves' ophthalmopathy and approximately 57 with stable Graves' hyperthyroidism. Whether ophthalmopathy could be predicted prospectively was tested in an independent validation cohort made up of 18 to 20 hyperthyroidism patients plus 17 patients who later progressed to ophthalmopathy. For training and testing, the roughly 97 patients in the discovery cohort were randomly divided in a 7:3 ratio. In more than 5 Graves' hyperthyroidism patients, the study also compared T-cell repertoires from thyroid tissue with T-cell repertoires from blood. After blood sampling, hyperthyroidism patients were treated with methimazole at a starting dose of 30 mg daily, and ophthalmopathy patients were treated with high-dose intravenous methylprednisolone. The paper reports TCR Vbeta CDR3 sequencing of over 120 peripheral blood samples: approximately 43 ophthalmopathy, roughly 74 hyperthyroidism and some 17 progressor patients. Overall study outcomes, separate from this receptor: In validation, progression to ophthalmopathy was predicted by the model with almost 71% sensitivity and around 75% specificity, a median of approximately 7.1 months before onset. Most expanded thyroid clonotypes (frequency above 0.001) were also found in blood, which suggests that blood repertoires may mirror thyroid immune responses. No statistical method was used to set the sample size in advance, and investigators knew the group allocation. Ophthalmopathy was separated from stable hyperthyroidism by a 13 V-J signature model, with about 86% sensitivity and about 81% specificity obtained in cross-validation and 80%/75% obtained in testing.

Stable Graves' hyperthyroidism was defined as the absence of progression to ophthalmopathy over 18 months of follow-up. Hyperthyroidism patients were newly diagnosed, had a disease duration of under 2 months, and were aged 18 to 65 years. Exclusion was applied to patients with uncontrolled infections, other autoimmune diseases, pregnancy or lactation. Diagnoses relied on clinical symptoms, serum thyroxine and TRAb, thyroid ultrasound and orbital computed tomography. Trizol reagent was used to extract total RNA, and RNA quality was then checked on an Agilent 2100 Bioanalyzer. The TCR beta CDR3 regions were amplified from the RNA transcripts. The first round of RT-PCR for the TCR CDR3 was performed with the HTBI primer set and the Qiagen OneStep RT-PCR kit. A second multiplex PCR round built the libraries, followed by size selection and purification. Libraries were sequenced paired-end with 100 bp reads on an Illumina HiSeq2000. Regarding the original processing steps: SOAPnuke was used to process the raw data, with reads discarded if the reads contained adapters or uncalled bases, had a mean Phred below 15, or lacked an exact constant-primer or identifier match. COPE v1.2.5 was used to merge high-quality paired reads, and clonotypes were defined as unique nucleotide sequences. Clonotypes were aligned to IMGT TRBV, TRBD and TRBJ reference segments using MiTCR v1.1. The analysis included only V-J combinations with a frequency above 0.0001, which together covered more than 99% of the repertoires. A TCS score was defined as the ratio between F50 (clonal expansion) and ExV (chaos), using BLOSUM62-based TCRdist between CDR3 peptides within each V-J. Welch's t-statistics and random forest reduced roughly 540 V-J features to around 14, which were used in a naive Bayes classifier (R e1071). Thyroid-blood repertoire similarity was quantified with the Morisita-Horn index. Through fastp at Q25 and MiXCR, TCRdb rebuilt clones from the public reads, retaining in-frame beta chains. Each entry merges the rows of one CDR3 protein and shows their most common DNA and genes. TCRdb assigned the V and J calls; the authors' analysis was not used. For this sample the table gives a few hundred thousand distinct CDR3 sequences, of which roughly 46% were detected only once. Jointly, the top ten make up approximately 7.5% of the sample.

Measured from the cysteine to the phenylalanine, the CDR3 is 16 residues long. The sequence is cut down to CDR3 DNA, 48 bases in frame from base 1. CDR1 LGHNT and CDR2 FRNRAP were looked up in the germline V gene. V is cut by 0 bases and J by 3 bases, and the space between the germline ends is 14 bases. The sequence is built from TRBV12-5 and TRBJ1-1, with TRBD1 perhaps the D gene, on 5 matching bases. The clonotype was recovered from a woman aged 18-30 years with Graves' hyperthyroidism. Sequences were obtained from peripheral blood or thyroid tissue (not recorded which). The DNA reads TGTGCTAGTGGTTTGGTATTGGGAGGGGCGGACACTGAAGCTTTCTTT. It is translated as CASGLVLGGADTEAFF.